This record covers a single T cell receptor beta chain. This clonotype was observed a few times. Its target antigen remains unknown. No much larger clone exists at a distance of one base, and base qualities are not known. The CDR3 starts with the cysteine, ends with the phenylalanine, and has 14 residues. The entry retains the CDR3 DNA only, 42 bases that are in frame from base 1. The V end loses 4 bases and the J end loses 8 bases, and a stretch of 14 bases separates them. The germline V gene supplies CDR1 KGHSH and CDR2 LQKENI. The library was made by 5' RACE. The instrument given in TCRdb is Illumina HiSeq 2500. The second PCR ran for about 6 to 11 cycles and used a J-beta primer mix along with a sample-barcoded 5' primer. Each TCR beta cDNA molecule received a unique molecular identifier from a template-switch 5' adaptor carrying 12 random nucleotides. Each sample yielded at least 3 million CDR3-containing paired-end reads. All of the RNA was converted into first-strand cDNA using the Mint cDNA synthesis kit, with a TRBC-specific oligonucleotide serving as the primer. All cDNA was treated with uracil-DNA glycosylase and then went through a first 18-cycle PCR with the universal primers M1SS and BC2_uni_R. Concerning the study's data processing: Normalization of each sample was performed by random selection of 1 million high-quality reads, each carrying a distinct molecular identifier. Instead of being binned into consensus sequences, reads with shared molecular identifiers were discarded. MiTCR, with a Q25 quality threshold and the strictest error-elimination algorithm, was used for CDR3 identification, clonotype clustering and error correction. A nonparametric unseen species model with Euler transformation was used to estimate lower-bound total TCR beta diversity. Starting from the raw public reads, TCRdb applied fastp trimming at Q25, assembled clones with MiXCR and retained in-frame beta chains. Every distinct CDR3 protein forms one entry, paired with its most common genes and DNA. These V and J calls originate from TCRdb's pipeline instead of the authors' own analysis. This sample gives 550,000 to 650,000 distinct CDR3 sequences in total; about 30% of them show up just once. The leading ten clones occupy around 14% of the sample.

The sample originates from a study of blood T cells in healthy people across ages (dated by TCRdb to the mid-2010s). For the wider study: Template switching captured roughly one uniquely barcoded TCR beta cDNA molecule per two T cells in model experiments. Two additional independent replicas of 1 million unique cDNA reads from the same blood draw were analyzed for two donors (one aged 18 to 29 and one aged 80 or older). The study measured age-related changes in TCR beta repertoire diversity using deep sequencing normalized with unique cDNA molecular identifiers. Donors of different ages were randomly distributed across sequencing lanes to avoid experimental bias. The donors were divided into four age groups: young (average around 16 years), middle-aged (almost 40), aged (around 67) and long-lived (82).

The investigation overall reported the following: A strong correlation was found between observed TCR beta diversity and the percentage of naive T cells measured by flow cytometry. Compared with the aged group, more naive CD4+ T cells, fewer expanded clones and increased TCR diversity were shown by the long-lived group, suggesting age selection. Donor CMV infection status was unknown, potentially confounding age-related changes in expanded clonotypes. As age increased, observed TCR beta diversity per million T cells dropped in a roughly linear way, and a significant reduction was already evident by age 40. Conclusive comparison of naive and antigen-experienced compartments was prevented by the profiling of bulk unsorted PBMCs. Estimates of total diversity based on one million sequenced T cells were regarded as lower bounds and as underestimates.

Donors were around 37 systemically healthy Caucasian individuals from Russia aged roughly 6 to 90 years. Approximately 9 milliliters of peripheral blood were collected from each donor into EDTA-treated Vacutainer tubes. Ficoll-Paque density-gradient centrifugation was used to isolate PBMCs, with at least 7 million per sample. Trizol reagent was used to extract total RNA from PBMCs, with at least 6 micrograms per sample. The percentages of naive CD45RAhigh/CD27high T cells were determined by flow cytometry on a PBMC aliquot from every donor. The clonotype originates from a woman of 80 years or more in good health. This chain joins TRBV18 to TRBJ1-4; TRBD1 could be the D gene, as 6 bases match. Sequencing was performed on blood. The DNA sequence is as follows: TGTGCCAGCTCACGACGGACAGAAAACGAAAAACTGTTTTTT. Translated, this is CASSRRTENEKLFF.